This T cell receptor (beta chain) was obtained from a study of T cells in Graves' hyperthyroidism and ophthalmopathy. Overall study: Before treatment of any kind, peripheral blood was taken at initial diagnosis.

The CDR3 length is 15 residues. Trimming removed 6 bases from V and 5 bases from J, with 17 bases in between. The germline V gene has CDR1 SGHVS and CDR2 FQNEAQ. Orbital computed tomography and thyroid ultrasound, together with serum TRAb and thyroxine and clinical symptoms, were used for diagnoses. This clonotype came up many times. Using RNA transcripts as the source, TCR beta CDR3 regions were amplified. First-round RT-PCR targeting the TCR CDR3 was performed with the HTBI primer set. TCRdb reanalysed the multiplex PCR reads using MiXCR and keeps one entry per CDR3 protein. The table lists just under 750,000 distinct CDR3 sequences, 30% to 40% of them singletons, with around 30% in the top ten.

The sequencing input was blood. This TCR derives from a woman between 40 and 50 years old with Graves' hyperthyroidism. The genes are TRBV7-8 and TRBJ1-5; tentative D call: TRBD1 (6 bases). CDR3 sequence: CASSRDRLVDQPQHF. The DNA of the CDR3 is TGTGCCAGCAGTCGAGACAGGCTAGTAGATCAGCCCCAGCATTTT.